A single sample gave rise to the 12 T cell receptor beta chains below, sequenced in a study of blood T cells in healthy people across ages. For the second PCR, which ran for 7 to 11 cycles, a sample-barcoded 5' primer and a J-beta primer mix were used. One entry per CDR3 protein, called by TCRdb with MiXCR from the 5' RACE reads. The sample holds roughly 800,000 distinct CDR3 sequences, roughly 64% seen once. Sequences were obtained from blood. The receptors were gathered from a man aged 25 to 45 in good health.

CDR3 coding DNA: TGCAGCGTTAAGGGCCGGAGCGTGAACAATGAGCAGTTCTTC. Its translation: CSVKGRSVNNEQFF. This chain joins TRBV29-1 and TRBJ2-1; D uncertain. Germline CDR1 SQVTM, CDR2 ANQGSEA. V was trimmed by 5 bases and J by 5 bases, leaving 16 bases between them. The CDR3 runs 14 residues.

Written as DNA, the CDR3 is TGCGCCAGCAGCTCACAGGGGGCGAACACTGAAGCTTTCTTT. Its protein product is CASSSQGANTEAFF. The chain recombines TRBV5-1 with TRBJ1-1; TRBD1 matches 9 bases. The germline CDR1 and CDR2 sequences are SGHRS and YFSETQ. This CDR3 is 14 amino acids long. With V trimmed by 3 bases and J by 1 base, 1 base remained unmatched.

The chain employs TRBV6-6 and TRBJ1-6, with a possible D match to TRBD1 (5 bases). Germline CDR1 reads MNHNY; CDR2 reads SVGAGI (reference sequence). The CDR3 contains 14 residues. The V end was cut by 5 bases, the J end by 9 bases, with 14 bases between. DNA of the CDR3: TGTGCCAGCAGTGGGCCAGGGTTAGCTTCACCCCTCCACTTT. The encoded protein is CASSGPGLASPLHF.

V usage is TRBV3-1 and J usage is TRBJ2-7, with 7 bases identical to TRBD1. V lost 4 bases to trimming and J lost 10 bases; unmatched junction nucleotides: 10. CDR3 size: 13 residues. Germline assignment: CDR1 LGHDT and CDR2 YNNKEL (reference sequence). The CDR3 spells CASSPGQAQTQYF. The CDR3 DNA sequence: TGTGCCAGCAGCCCCGGACAGGCCCAAACCCAGTACTTC.

This clonotype was seen ten or more times. Here the CDR3 reads CASSEGTGAGELFF. The CDR3 DNA reads as TGTGCCAGCAGTGAAGGGACAGGGGCCGGGGAGCTGTTTTTT. The chain is built from TRBV6-1 and TRBJ2-2, with 9 bases lining up with TRBD1. Germline V gene sequence: CDR1 MNHNS, CDR2 SASEGT. This CDR3 is built from 14 residues. V gave up 1 base and J gave up 6 bases; unmatched junction bases: 0.

V usage is TRBV6-6 and J usage is TRBJ2-1; no definite D call. Germline V lookup: CDR1 MNHNY, CDR2 SVGAGI (reference sequence). Trimming stripped 2 bases from V and 7 bases from J, with 12 bases between. The CDR3 has 14 residues. CDR3 coding DNA: TGTGCCAGCAGTTACCCAAGGGCGGAAAATGAGCAGTTCTTC. Its translation is CASSYPRAENEQFF.

CDR3 region: CASSHQNRENIQYF. For the CDR3, the DNA is TGTGCCAGCAGCCATCAAAACCGAGAAAACATTCAGTACTTC. The gene calls are TRBV14 and TRBJ2-4; no definite D call. Germline CDR1 reads SGHDN; CDR2 reads FVKESK. Trimming shortened V by 3 bases and J by 5 bases, and 11 bases separated the two germline ends. The CDR3 consists of 14 residues.

The table lists this clonotype with a few counts. The CDR3 DNA reads TGTGCCAGCAGTTACTCACTAGCGGGGTCCGGGAATGAGCAGTTCTTC. Amino acid sequence: CASSYSLAGSGNEQFF. The V and J genes are TRBV6-5 and TRBJ2-1; 10 bases are shared with TRBD2. V gave up 0 bases and J gave up 7 bases; unmatched junction bases: 6. The CDR3 spans 16 residues. Germline V gives CDR1 MNHEY, CDR2 SVGAGI.

This clonotype has only a few counts. CDR3 loop: CASSRIYDSTSAGEQYF. The CDR3 bases are TGCGCCAGCAGCCGAATCTACGATTCGACTAGTGCGGGCGAGCAGTACTTC. The chain joins TRBV4-3 to TRBJ2-7; tentatively, D is TRBD2 (6 bases). Trimming cost V 4 bases and J 6 bases, with 25 bases left between them. CDR3 length: 17 residues. Per germline, CDR1 LGHNA and CDR2 YSLEER.

This clonotype was picked up a small number of times. A much larger clone differs by one base, so this may be a read error. This chain connects TRBV7-9 to TRBJ1-2; D remains ambiguous. The V end was cut by 3 bases, the J end by 6 bases, with 2 bases between. The CDR3 contains 10 residues. Germline CDR1 is SEHNR and CDR2 is FQNEAQ (reference sequence). CDR3 sequence reads: CASSFDGYTF. DNA for the CDR3: TGTGCCAGCAGCTTCGATGGCTACACCTTC.

The V call is TRBV3-1, the J call TRBJ2-7, with no clear D. Germline V gene sequence: CDR1 LGHDT, CDR2 YNNKEL (reference sequence). There are 14 residues in the CDR3. V dropped 1 base and J dropped 1 base, with 8 bases sitting between them. The CDR3 loop is CASSQGYRSYEQYF. DNA for the CDR3: TGTGCCAGCAGCCAAGGCTACCGGTCCTACGAGCAGTACTTC.

With regard to this clonotype: The junction differs from germline at one of its ends, possibly a read error. The chain carries TRBV7-2 and TRBJ2-7; D is perhaps TRBD1 or TRBD2 (6 bases each). Germline V gene lookup returns CDR1 SGHTA and CDR2 FQGNSA. The CDR3 has 13 residues. CDR3 protein: CASSFLRGLERYF. DNA of the CDR3: TGTGCCAGCAGCTTCCTCCGGGGGCTCGAGCGGTACTTC.